The 24 T cell receptor beta chains presented below share a single source sample, sequenced in a study of beta chain features in type 1 diabetes. The investigators reverse transcribed all of the isolated RNA, so they sequenced expressed TCRB transcripts. Here immunoSEQ multiplex PCR was the method, and the copy in TCRdb shows in-frame clones only, minus some. The sample has hundreds of thousands of clones; 15% are singletons. The sample was naive CD4+ T cells from blood. These receptors came from a young man in good health.

The chain uses TRBV2 and TRBJ1-5; the D gene is possibly TRBD1 (6 bases). Trimming removed 8 bases from V and 3 bases from J, with 14 bases in between. The CDR3 totals 14 residues. Germline V gene lookup returns CDR1 SNHLY and CDR2 FYNNEI. In nucleotides, the CDR3 is TGTGCCAGCCGAAGGGGGGCAGTCAATCAGCCCCAGCATTTT. Amino acid sequence: CASRRGAVNQPQHF. Based on the CDR3 plus reference TRBV2 and TRBJ1-5, the full variable domain is EPEVTQTPSHQVTQMGQEVILRCVPISNHLYFYWYRQILGQKVEFLVSFYNNEISEKSEIFDDQFSVERPDGSNFTLKIRSTKLEDSAMYFCASRRGAVNQPQHFGDGTRLSIL.

This clone was counted between two and nine times. The J gene is TRBJ1-1, the V gene TRBV2, with D maybe TRBD1 (5 bases). Germline values: CDR1 SNHLY, CDR2 FYNNEI. CDR3 length equals 15 residues. Trimming cost V 0 bases and J 6 bases, with 14 bases left between them. DNA of the CDR3: TGTGCCAGCAGTGAAGCTGGAAACCAGGGCTCTGAAGCTTTCTTT. The encoded protein is CASSEAGNQGSEAFF.

The rearrangement links TRBV9 to TRBJ2-1, with 11 bases fitting TRBD2. From germline, CDR1 is SGDLS and CDR2 YYNGEE. V was clipped by 4 bases and J by 4 bases; unmatched bases: 4. This CDR3 is built from 15 residues. CDR3: CASSTTSGAYNEQFF. The DNA for the CDR3 is TGTGCCAGCAGCACGACTAGCGGGGCGTACAATGAGCAGTTCTTC. The full variable domain, in which reference TRBV9 and TRBJ2-1 provide the parts outside the CDR3, is DSGVTQTPKHLITATGQRVTLRCSPRSGDLSVYWYQQSLDQGLQFLIQYYNGEERAKGNILERFSAQQFPDLHSELNLSSLELGDSALYFCASSTTSGAYNEQFFGPGTRLTVL.

This clone appeared a few times. CDR3 nucleotide sequence: TGTGCCAGCAGCGCCGGGACACACGGCAAAACCGGGGAGCTGTTTTTT. Protein product: CASSAGTHGKTGELFF. The chain links TRBV11-2 to TRBJ2-2; tentative D call: TRBD1 (6 bases). The CDR3 totals 16 residues. V lost 5 bases and J 5 bases, leaving 18 bases between the germline ends. The germline gives CDR1 SGHAT, CDR2 FQNNGV. Filled out from reference TRBV11-2 and TRBJ2-2, the complete variable domain reads EAGVAQSPRYKIIEKRQSVAFWCNPISGHATLYWYQQILGQGPKLLIQFQNNGVVDDSQLPKDRFSAERLKGVDSTLKIQPAKLEDSAVYLCASSAGTHGKTGELFFGEGSRLTVL.

The V call is TRBV4-1, the J call TRBJ2-5; D gene uncertain. The V end was cut by 0 bases, the J end by 4 bases, with 6 bases between. The CDR3 spans 13 residues. Per the germline V gene, CDR1 is MGHRA and CDR2 is YSYEKL. The CDR3 DNA follows: TGCGCCAGCAGCCAAGAGTTCCCAGAGACCCAGTACTTC. Translation gives CASSQEFPETQYF.

This clone has only a few counts. The V gene is TRBV2, the J gene TRBJ1-3, with a tentative D call TRBD1 (5 bases). Per the germline V gene, CDR1 is SNHLY and CDR2 is FYNNEI. The CDR3 extends over 16 amino acids. Trimming removed 3 bases from V and 1 base from J, with 13 bases in between. The CDR3: CASSDDSRTSGNTIYF. As DNA, the CDR3 is TGTGCCAGCAGTGATGACAGCAGAACTTCTGGAAACACCATATATTTT.

The chain recombines TRBV5-1 with TRBJ2-5; possible D gene TRBD1, 6 bases. Germline CDR1 reads SGHRS; CDR2 reads YFSETQ. This CDR3 is 13 amino acids long. V was pared by 1 base and J by 5 bases, with 9 bases between. CDR3 sequence reads: CASSLQGLETQYF. The CDR3 coding sequence is TGCGCCAGCAGCTTGCAGGGGCTTGAGACCCAGTACTTC. Full variable domain (outside the CDR3, taken from reference TRBV5-1 and TRBJ2-5): KAGVTQTPRYLIKTRGQQVTLSCSPISGHRSVSWYQQTPGQGLQFLFEYFSETQRNKGNFPGRFSGRQFSNSRSEMNVSTLELGDSALYLCASSLQGLETQYFGPGTRLLVL.

Only a few counts were recorded for this clone. V is TRBV5-1 and J is TRBJ2-5; D is ambiguous. CDR1 is SGHRS, CDR2 YFSETQ, per germline. The CDR3 is 13 amino acids. V lost 1 base and J 1 base, leaving 5 bases between the germline ends. The CDR3 sequence: CASSLTTQETQYF. The CDR3 coding sequence is TGCGCCAGCAGCTTGACGACCCAAGAGACCCAGTACTTC. Using reference TRBV5-1 and TRBJ2-5 for the parts outside the CDR3, the full variable domain is KAGVTQTPRYLIKTRGQQVTLSCSPISGHRSVSWYQQTPGQGLQFLFEYFSETQRNKGNFPGRFSGRQFSNSRSEMNVSTLELGDSALYLCASSLTTQETQYFGPGTRLLVL.

This clone was counted a few times. This chain uses TRBV13 with TRBJ2-3, with TRBD2 identical over 7 bases. The CDR3 is 14 amino acids. Per the germline V gene, CDR1 is PRHDT and CDR2 is FYEKMQ (reference sequence). Trimming removed 6 bases from V and 1 base from J; junction bases left unmatched: 4. The CDR3 spells CASRTSVGTDTQYF. The DNA for the CDR3 is TGTGCCAGCAGAACTAGCGTGGGCACAGATACGCAGTATTTT.

This clone was detected only a few times. The V gene is TRBV28, the J gene TRBJ2-7; the D call may be TRBD1 or TRBD2 (5 bases each). The length of the CDR3 is 21 residues. V dropped 1 base and J dropped 0 bases, with 28 bases sitting between them. Germline V gives CDR1 MDHEN, CDR2 SYDVKM. The CDR3 here is CASSLYRLWDLRQGSSYEQYF. DNA for the CDR3: TGTGCCAGCAGTTTATACCGCCTATGGGACCTCCGGCAGGGTAGCTCCTACGAGCAGTACTTC.

This clone was seen more than once but under ten times. The genes are TRBV10-3 and TRBJ1-5; D possibly corresponds to TRBD1 (5 bases). The germline V gene encodes CDR1 ENHRY and CDR2 SYGVKD. V dropped 6 bases and J dropped 0 bases, with 12 bases sitting between them. CDR3 length equals 15 residues. The CDR3 DNA is TGTGCCATCAGAGCAGGGTCTAATAGCAATCAGCCCCAGCATTTT. Residues: CAIRAGSNSNQPQHF.

This clone was counted a few times. The rearrangement links TRBV25-1 to TRBJ2-4; D gene unclear. The V end was cut by 7 bases, the J end by 1 base, with 8 bases between. Germline CDR1 is MGHDK and CDR2 is SYGVNS. This CDR3 has 13 residues. CDR3 region: CASMGWAKNIQYF. The CDR3 bases are TGTGCCAGCATGGGTTGGGCCAAAAACATTCAGTACTTC.

The chain has TRBV18 and TRBJ1-5; the D gene is possibly TRBD1 (5 bases). This CDR3 comprises 14 residues. CDR1 is KGHSH and CDR2 is LQKENI in the germline V gene. The V gene lost 3 bases and the J gene lost 4 bases, with 10 bases spanning the gap. CDR3 sequence: CASSPAGWNQPQHF. CDR3 coding DNA: TGTGCCAGCTCACCGGCAGGGTGGAATCAGCCCCAGCATTTT.

The chain employs TRBV28 and TRBJ2-3; perhaps TRBD2 as D (5 bases). From germline, CDR1 is MDHEN and CDR2 SYDVKM. Trimming took 3 bases from V and 0 from J, leaving 19 bases between them. The CDR3 is made up of 18 amino acids. In DNA form, the CDR3 reads TGTGCCAGCAGTTTCCTTTCGCATGGGCGGGCTAGCACAGATACGCAGTATTTT. Protein sequence: CASSFLSHGRASTDTQYF.

The chain combines TRBV9 with TRBJ2-3; weak D call: TRBD2 (5 bases). The V and J ends lost 7 bases and 3 bases respectively, with 18 bases between them. The CDR3 consists of 15 residues. CDR1 and CDR2 (germline): SGDLS, YYNGEE. CDR3 nucleotide sequence: TGTGCCAGCTCTCGTGACCTAGCTCATACAGATACGCAGTATTTT. It codes for CASSRDLAHTDTQYF.

This clone was observed a handful of times. The CDR3 coding sequence is TGCAGCGTTGAAATGGATTACGAGCAGTACTTC. This translates into CSVEMDYEQYF. The genes are TRBV29-1 and TRBJ2-7; D is unresolved. The germline gives CDR1 SQVTM, CDR2 ANQGSEA. The CDR3 is made up of 11 amino acids. The ends were cut back, 2 bases at V and 4 bases at J, with 6 bases in the middle.

This clone was counted between two and nine times. V usage is TRBV28 and J usage is TRBJ2-7; a possible D gene is TRBD1 (5 bases). Germline CDR1 is MDHEN and CDR2 is SYDVKM. V was trimmed by 3 bases and J by 0 bases, leaving 12 bases between them. CDR3 length: 15 residues. CDR3: CASSFPGKSSYEQYF. The CDR3 coding sequence is TGTGCCAGCAGTTTCCCAGGGAAGAGCTCCTACGAGCAGTACTTC.

There are a few counts of this clone. V and J are TRBV6-6 and TRBJ1-6; maybe TRBD1 (6 bases). Trimming shortened V by 4 bases and J by 8 bases, and 12 bases separated the two germline ends. The CDR3 is 14 residues long. CDR1 MNHNY and CDR2 SVGAGI come from the germline V gene (reference sequence). In nucleotides, the CDR3 is TGTGCCAGCAGTTTACACAGGGCGGATTCACCCCTCCACTTT. Its protein product is CASSLHRADSPLHF.

The rearrangement uses TRBV30 and TRBJ2-5; the D is unclear. V shed 1 base and J shed 0 bases, with 21 bases lying between them. CDR1 is GTSNPN and CDR2 is SVGIG in the germline V gene (reference sequence). This CDR3 contains 18 residues. The CDR3 DNA follows: TGTGCCTGGAGTGATAGCTCAATTTCAGACCGGGACCAAGAGACCCAGTACTTC. This encodes CAWSDSSISDRDQETQYF.

A few counts support this clone. V and J are TRBV25-1 and TRBJ1-5, with 11 bases matching TRBD1. This CDR3 is built from 13 residues. Looked up from germline, CDR1 is MGHDK and CDR2 is SYGVNS. Unmatched junction bases numbered 2, after V lost 8 bases and J lost 5 bases. CDR3 residues: CASGGQGDQPQHF. CDR3 nucleotide sequence: TGTGCCAGCGGGGGACAGGGGGATCAGCCCCAGCATTTT.

The J gene is TRBJ1-5, the V gene TRBV30, with D hard to call. CDR1 GTSNPN and CDR2 SVGIG come from the germline V gene (reference sequence). The CDR3 runs 14 residues. V lost 2 bases, J lost 2 bases, and 10 bases lay in between. The CDR3 nucleotides read TGTGCCTGGAGTAGCCTGGATGGCAATCAGCCCCAGCATTTT. Its protein product is CAWSSLDGNQPQHF.

This clone showed up just a few times. Other DNA sequences within the sample encode an identical CDR3. The V gene is TRBV6-5, the J gene TRBJ2-6; D might be TRBD2 (5 bases). The CDR3 totals 15 residues. Trimming took off 6 bases at V and 2 bases at J, with 11 bases between the two ends. CDR1 and CDR2 from the germline V gene are MNHEY and SVGAGI. In DNA, the CDR3 is TGTGCCAGCAGCCCTGGGAGTGCTGGGGCCAACGTCCTGACTTTC. This gives the protein CASSPGSAGANVLTF.

As concerns this clone: At the DNA level, this CDR3 is encoded by other sequences in the same sample as well. The rearrangement uses TRBV18 and TRBJ2-7; tentative D call: TRBD1 (6 bases). Germline CDR1 is KGHSH and CDR2 is LQKENI. The CDR3 is 13 residues long. Trimming pared 3 bases from V and 2 bases from J, leaving 8 bases between. The chain's CDR3 is CASSPGQPYEQYF. The CDR3, as DNA: TGTGCCAGCTCACCGGGACAACCCTACGAGCAGTACTTC. Complete variable domain (other parts from reference TRBV18 and TRBJ2-7): NAGVMQNPRHLVRRRGQEARLRCSPMKGHSHVYWYRQLPEEGLKFMVYLQKENIIDESGMPKERFSAEFPKEGPSILRIQQVVRGDSAAYFCASSPGQPYEQYFGPGTRLTVT.

This clone occurred a few times. In DNA form, the CDR3 reads TGTGCCAGCGCATCAACAAAGGACAGGCTGAGCTCTGGAAACACCATATATTTT. Its protein is CASASTKDRLSSGNTIYF. This chain connects TRBV28 to TRBJ1-3; 7 nucleotides match TRBD1. Germline assignment: CDR1 MDHEN and CDR2 SYDVKM. Trimming cost V 8 bases and J 0 bases; bases outside gene matches: 16. This CDR3 is 18 amino acids long.